One sample yielded the 27 T cell receptor beta chains listed below, sequenced in a study of control samples from healthy donors and cancer patients. Clones were sequenced by immunoSEQ multiplex PCR, and TCRdb holds only the in-frame ones, with some missing. In the table there are 63,000 or so clones, approximately 89% of which are singletons. Sample: PBMCs. The receptor set was obtained from a man aged 60-69 years with colorectal cancer.

This clone appeared once. The gene calls are TRBV27 and TRBJ1-2; 8 bases match TRBD1. J gave up 7 bases and V 6 bases, and 7 bases lay outside the gene matches. Per germline, CDR1 MNHEY and CDR2 SMNVEV (reference sequence). CDR3 length equals 13 residues. The CDR3 is CASREYRGGGYTF. CDR3 nucleotide sequence: TGTGCCAGCAGGGAATACAGGGGGGGTGGCTACACCTTC.

The chain couples TRBV7-7 to TRBJ2-5; the D gene is possibly TRBD1 (5 bases). CDR1 is SSHAT and CDR2 is FNYEAQ in the germline V gene (reference sequence). There are 14 residues in the CDR3. V dropped 5 bases and J dropped 0 bases, with 10 bases sitting between them. In nucleotides, the CDR3 is TGTGCCAGCAGCACCTCAGGGTACCAAGAGACCCAGTACTTC. This sequence encodes CASSTSGYQETQYF.

The chain uses TRBV4-1 and TRBJ2-7; weak D call: TRBD1 (6 bases). The CDR3 totals 15 residues. V was pared by 1 base and J by 5 bases, with 15 bases between. Germline CDR1 and CDR2: MGHRA and YSYEKL. CDR3 nucleotide sequence: TGCGCCAGCAGCCAAGTTGGTCGAGGGGGTGACGAGCAGTACTTC. It codes for CASSQVGRGGDEQYF.

The rearrangement uses TRBV5-5 and TRBJ1-3; a weak D match, TRBD1 (5 bases). This CDR3 contains 16 residues. The germline V gene has CDR1 SGHKS and CDR2 YYEKEE (reference sequence). Deletions cut 1 base from V and 2 bases from J, with 13 bases between. The CDR3 loop is CASSLIGGSPGNTIYF. The DNA for the CDR3 is TGTGCCAGCAGCTTGATTGGGGGTTCTCCTGGAAACACCATATATTTT.

This clone turned up a few times. The J gene is TRBJ2-2, the V gene TRBV5-1; D is ambiguous. Deletions cut 2 bases from V and 8 bases from J, with 10 bases between. Germline CDR1 SGHRS, CDR2 YFSETQ. CDR3 length: 13 amino acids. In nucleotides, the CDR3 is TGCGCCAGCAGCTTAGTATATTCGGGGGAGCTGTTTTTT. Its protein is CASSLVYSGELFF.

This chain uses TRBV19 with TRBJ2-3; 10 nucleotides agree with TRBD1. Trimming removed 6 bases from V and 6 bases from J; junction bases left unmatched: 12. Germline V gene lookup returns CDR1 LNHDA and CDR2 SQIVND (reference sequence). This CDR3 comprises 16 residues. CDR3 protein: CASSPVVGQGRDTQYF. CDR3 DNA sequence: TGTGCCAGTAGCCCCGTGGTGGGACAGGGGAGGGATACGCAGTATTTT.

This chain uses TRBV10-2 with TRBJ2-7; D is perhaps TRBD1 or TRBD2 (6 bases each). Germline values: CDR1 WSHSY, CDR2 SAAADI. There are 13 residues in the CDR3. Trimming took 6 bases from V and 4 from J, leaving 13 bases between them. Here the CDR3 reads CASRAGQRYEQYF. As DNA, the CDR3 is TGCGCCAGCAGGGCGGGACAAAGGTACGAGCAGTACTTC.

V is TRBV7-3 and J is TRBJ2-5; tentatively, D is TRBD1 or TRBD2 (5 bases each). Trimming cost V 4 bases and J 3 bases, with 15 bases left between them. Germline CDR1 SGHTA, CDR2 FQGTGA. The CDR3 length is 15 residues. CDR3 bases: TGTGCCAGCAGCTCGTCGACGGGACGGAAAGAGACCCAGTACTTC. This encodes CASSSSTGRKETQYF.

This chain uses TRBV6-5 with TRBJ1-5, with D maybe TRBD1 (6 bases). CDR1 is MNHEY and CDR2 is SVGAGI in the germline V gene. The CDR3 consists of 14 residues. CDR3 region: CELFTGYSNQPQHF. The DNA for the CDR3 is TGTGAATTATTCACAGGGTACAGCAATCAGCCCCAGCATTTT.

A single count supports this clone. An end of the junction does not agree with germline; a read error may underlie this. The chain uses TRBV3-1 (or the pseudogene TRBV3-2) and TRBJ2-7; 14 bases fit TRBD2. The CDR3 runs to 14 residues. CDR1 LGHDT and CDR2 YNNKEL come from the germline V gene (reference sequence). CDR3 sequence: CASSQGTSGGQHHF. In DNA, the CDR3 is TGTGCCAGCAGCCAAGGGACTAGCGGGGGGCAACACCACTTC.

This clone has more than one count but fewer than ten. In nucleotides, the CDR3 is TGTGCCAGCTACAGGGGGCAGAGGGCAAATGAGCAGTTCTTC. Residues: CASYRGQRANEQFF. The V gene is TRBV2, the J gene TRBJ2-1; 9 bases agree with TRBD1. The V and J ends lost 8 bases and 7 bases, in that order; junction bases with no gene match: 9. Germline values: CDR1 SNHLY, CDR2 FYNNEI. The CDR3 is 14 residues long.

This chain links TRBV6-2 or TRBV6-3 with TRBJ1-2; D perhaps matches TRBD1 (6 bases). V was cut by 2 bases and J by 8 bases, with 21 bases left in between. Germline values: CDR1 MNHEY, CDR2 SVGEGT. The CDR3 loop spans 16 amino acids. This CDR3 reads CASSYAQALKGGGYTF. CDR3 nucleotides: TGTGCCAGCAGTTACGCCCAGGCTCTGAAGGGGGGCGGCTACACCTTC.

This chain links TRBV11-2 with TRBJ2-7; 9 bases are a match to TRBD1. Looked up from germline, CDR1 is SGHAT and CDR2 is FQNNGV. V was clipped by 3 bases and J by 3 bases; unmatched bases: 3. The CDR3 runs to 14 residues. The CDR3 DNA reads as TGTGCCAGCAGCTTCGACAGGGGGGGCTACGAGCAGTACTTC. Translated: CASSFDRGGYEQYF.

The rearrangement joins TRBV28 to TRBJ2-3; D perhaps matches TRBD2 (6 bases). V was pared by 7 bases and J by 6 bases, with 17 bases between. The CDR3 has 14 residues. Germline V gene data show CDR1 as MDHEN and CDR2 as SYDVKM. The CDR3 DNA is TGTGCCAGCAACCCAGCCGGGGGAGTGGATACGCAGTATTTT. It yields the protein CASNPAGGVDTQYF.

This clone was picked up one time. The chain recombines TRBV30 with TRBJ1-3, with 9 bases matching TRBD1. Germline-derived CDR1 and CDR2 are GTSNPN and SVGIG (reference sequence). Germline trimming cut 2 bases from V and 4 bases from J; bases unmatched to any gene: 3. The CDR3 extends over 14 amino acids. CDR3 residues: CAWSTGTGGNTIYF. For the CDR3, the DNA is TGTGCCTGGAGTACCGGGACAGGGGGAAACACCATATATTTT.

This chain uses TRBV19 with TRBJ2-5, with TRBD1 matching 8 bases. CDR1 is LNHDA and CDR2 is SQIVND in the germline V gene (reference sequence). The CDR3 runs 14 residues. J lost 2 bases, V lost 6 bases, and 5 bases had no gene match. In DNA, the CDR3 is TGTGCCAGTAGCCGGGACAGGACACAAGAGACCCAGTACTTC. The encoded protein is CASSRDRTQETQYF.

V and J are TRBV28 and TRBJ2-6; 10 bases fit TRBD2. Germline CDR1 is MDHEN and CDR2 is SYDVKM. The CDR3 is 17 amino acids. The J segment lost 2 bases and the V segment lost 3 bases, leaving 4 bases of the junction unmatched. The CDR3 protein is CASSLVAGGAGANVLTF. The CDR3, as DNA: TGTGCCAGCAGTTTGGTAGCGGGGGGCGCTGGGGCCAACGTCCTGACTTTC.

The rearrangement joins TRBV30 to TRBJ1-2, with D unresolved. CDR1 and CDR2 (germline): GTSNPN, SVGIG (reference sequence). CDR3 length equals 14 residues. Trimming stripped 1 base from V and 2 bases from J, with 11 bases between. The CDR3 protein is CAWSAGPLNYGYTF. As DNA, the CDR3 is TGTGCCTGGAGTGCCGGGCCTTTAAACTATGGCTACACCTTC.

This clone was counted once. V and J are TRBV5-1 and TRBJ1-2; 10 bases are shared with TRBD1. Germline-derived CDR1 and CDR2 are SGHRS and YFSETQ. This CDR3 is 14 amino acids long. Trimming took 3 bases from V and 8 from J; bases not matched to a gene: 7. CDR3 sequence: CASSSTGGADGYTF. The CDR3 coding sequence is TGCGCCAGCAGCTCGACAGGGGGCGCGGACGGCTACACCTTC. Drawing the rest from reference TRBV5-1 and TRBJ1-2, the complete variable domain is KAGVTQTPRYLIKTRGQQVTLSCSPISGHRSVSWYQQTPGQGLQFLFEYFSETQRNKGNFPGRFSGRQFSNSRSEMNVSTLELGDSALYLCASSSTGGADGYTFGSGTRLTVV.

CDR3 sequence: CASSLQDMGGGRQETQYF. CDR3 nucleotide sequence: TGCGCCAGCAGTCTTCAGGATATGGGCGGGGGGCGGCAAGAGACCCAGTACTTC. The chain joins TRBV23-1 to TRBJ2-5; 8 bases line up with TRBD2. TRBV23-1 is sorted into the ORF group, with uncertain function. CDR3 length: 18 residues. The trim removed 4 bases at V and 2 bases at J, leaving 15 bases unmatched.

The CDR3 loop is CASSADSPNYGYTF. The CDR3 DNA follows: TGCGCCAGCAGCGCGGACAGCCCTAACTATGGCTACACCTTC. V usage is TRBV5-1 and J usage is TRBJ1-2; maybe TRBD1 (6 bases). The CDR3 covers 14 residues. CDR1 and CDR2 (germline): SGHRS, YFSETQ. V lost 4 bases and J lost 0, with 10 bases in between. The variable domain in full, completed from reference TRBV5-1 and TRBJ1-2, reads KAGVTQTPRYLIKTRGQQVTLSCSPISGHRSVSWYQQTPGQGLQFLFEYFSETQRNKGNFPGRFSGRQFSNSRSEMNVSTLELGDSALYLCASSADSPNYGYTFGSGTRLTVV.

The rearrangement links TRBV2 to TRBJ1-1; no clear D gene. The CDR3 has 13 amino acids. V shed 5 bases and J shed 0 bases, with 7 bases lying between them. Germline CDR1 and CDR2: SNHLY and FYNNEI. For the CDR3, the DNA is TGTGCCAGCAGTCTCGGGGTGAACACTGAAGCTTTCTTT. Translated, it gives CASSLGVNTEAFF.

The chain employs TRBV5-1 and TRBJ2-5; 7 nucleotides match TRBD2. In germline, CDR1 is SGHRS, CDR2 YFSETQ. The CDR3 extends over 14 amino acids. The junction had 8 bases not matched to a gene; V was cut back by 4 bases and J by 5 bases. Written as DNA, the CDR3 is TGCGCCAGCAGCCCCCCTAGCGGCGGGGAGACCCAGTACTTC. This encodes CASSPPSGGETQYF.

The rearrangement uses TRBV28 and TRBJ2-2, with 8 bases matching TRBD1. The CDR3 consists of 15 residues. V lost 6 bases to trimming and J lost 6 bases; unmatched junction nucleotides: 9. Germline V lookup: CDR1 MDHEN, CDR2 SYDVKM. The CDR3 sequence is CASRPRTGTAGELFF. The CDR3 DNA follows: TGTGCCAGCAGACCTAGGACAGGGACGGCCGGGGAGCTGTTTTTT.

The chain has TRBV10-2 and TRBJ1-6, with unresolved D. The ends were cut back, 0 bases at V and 7 bases at J, with 4 bases in the middle. Germline V gene lookup returns CDR1 WSHSY and CDR2 SAAADI. CDR3 length equals 13 residues. CDR3: CASSESVNSPLHF. The CDR3 DNA is TGCGCCAGCAGTGAGTCCGTCAATTCACCCCTCCACTTT.

CDR3 loop: CASSQDGPYEQYF. The DNA for the CDR3 is TGCGCCAGCAGCCAAGACGGACCCTACGAGCAGTACTTC. The chain uses TRBV4-1 and TRBJ2-7; D is unclear. Germline CDR1 and CDR2: MGHRA and YSYEKL. V lost 0 bases and J lost 2, with 5 bases in between. The CDR3 consists of 13 residues.

V and J are TRBV27 and TRBJ2-2; 7 bases align to TRBD2. The V gene end was trimmed by 8 bases and the J gene end by 0 bases; junction bases not matched to a gene: 3. The CDR3 length is 14 residues. Germline V lookup: CDR1 MNHEY, CDR2 SMNVEV (reference sequence). The CDR3 here is CASGGGANTGELFF. The CDR3 DNA reads as TGTGCCAGCGGGGGGGGAGCGAACACCGGGGAGCTGTTTTTT.